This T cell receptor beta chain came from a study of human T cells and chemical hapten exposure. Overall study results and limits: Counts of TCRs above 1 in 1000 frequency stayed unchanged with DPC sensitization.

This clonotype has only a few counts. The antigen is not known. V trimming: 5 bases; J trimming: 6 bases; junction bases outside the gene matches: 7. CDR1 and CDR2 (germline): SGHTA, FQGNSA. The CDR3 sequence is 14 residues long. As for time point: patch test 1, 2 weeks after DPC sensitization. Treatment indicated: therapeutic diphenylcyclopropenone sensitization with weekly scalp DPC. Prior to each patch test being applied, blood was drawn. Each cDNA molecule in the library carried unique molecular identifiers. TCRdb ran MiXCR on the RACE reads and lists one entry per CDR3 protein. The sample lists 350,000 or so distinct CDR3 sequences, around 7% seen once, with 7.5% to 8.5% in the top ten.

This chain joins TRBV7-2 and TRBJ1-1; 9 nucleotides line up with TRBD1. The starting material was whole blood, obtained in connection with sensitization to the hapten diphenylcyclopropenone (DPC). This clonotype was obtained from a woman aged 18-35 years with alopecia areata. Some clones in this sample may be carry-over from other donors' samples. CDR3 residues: CASSAQGAIAEAFF. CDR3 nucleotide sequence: TGTGCCAGCAGCGCACAGGGGGCTATCGCTGAAGCTTTCTTT.